This T cell receptor beta chain stems from a study of CD8+ T cells in alopecia areata. For the study at large: Scoring treated patients' severity relied on the percentage of scalp area affected.

Treatment specified: oral pan-JAK inhibitor, 5-10 mg twice daily. Sequencing templates came from extracted RNA that was reverse transcribed into cDNA. The table came from immunoSEQ multiplex PCR; TCRdb's copy has only in-frame clones and leaves some out. Altogether fewer than 110,000 clones are present, around 84% being singletons, with the ten largest covering over 20%. CDR1 SQVTM and CDR2 ANQGSEA come from the germline V gene. Trimming at V came to 7 bases and at J to 6 bases, leaving 6 bases not matched to a gene. The CDR3 is made up of 12 amino acids. This rearrangement joins TRBV29-1 to TRBJ1-5; 7 bases are a match to TRBD1. The sample in question was CD8+ T cells sorted from blood, obtained at week 24, from a patient treated with tofacitinib. The TCR sequence derives from a human donor with alopecia areata. DNA of the CDR3: TGCAGCGCCAGGGACAGCGGTCAGCCCCAGCATTTT. Protein product: CSARDSGQPQHF.